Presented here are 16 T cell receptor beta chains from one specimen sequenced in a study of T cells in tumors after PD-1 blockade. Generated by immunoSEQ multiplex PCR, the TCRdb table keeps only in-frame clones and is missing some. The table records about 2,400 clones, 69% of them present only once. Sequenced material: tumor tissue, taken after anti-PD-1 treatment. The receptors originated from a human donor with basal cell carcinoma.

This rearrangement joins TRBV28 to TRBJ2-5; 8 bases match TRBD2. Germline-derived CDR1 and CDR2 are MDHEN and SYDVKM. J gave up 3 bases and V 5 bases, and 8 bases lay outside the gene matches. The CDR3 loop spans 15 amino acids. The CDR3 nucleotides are TGTGCCAGCAGTCCCTTGTGGCGGGGGGAAGAGACCCAGTACTTC. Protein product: CASSPLWRGEETQYF. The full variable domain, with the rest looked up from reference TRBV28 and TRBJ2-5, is DVKVTQSSRYLVKRTGEKVFLECVQDMDHENMFWYRQDPGLGLRLIYFSYDVKMKEKGDIPEGYSVSREKKERFSLILESASTNQTSMYLCASSPLWRGEETQYFGPGTRLLVL.

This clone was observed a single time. The DNA for the CDR3 is TGTGCCAGCAGCTCCCGACAGGGACAAGAGACCCAGTACTTC. Translated, it gives CASSSRQGQETQYF. The chain couples TRBV7-2 to TRBJ2-5, with 7 bases aligning to TRBD1. J gave up 2 bases and V 4 bases, and 4 bases lay outside the gene matches. This CDR3 is 14 amino acids long. Germline V lookup: CDR1 SGHTA, CDR2 FQGNSA.

CDR3 amino acids: CASSLGLGANNEQFF. The CDR3 region has the DNA TGTGCCAGCAGCTTAGGTCTGGGGGCCAACAATGAGCAGTTCTTC. The rearrangement links TRBV7-2 to TRBJ2-1; tentatively, D is TRBD1 (6 bases). The CDR3 is 15 amino acids. V lost 1 base and J 5 bases, leaving 12 bases between the germline ends. Germline values: CDR1 SGHTA, CDR2 FQGNSA.

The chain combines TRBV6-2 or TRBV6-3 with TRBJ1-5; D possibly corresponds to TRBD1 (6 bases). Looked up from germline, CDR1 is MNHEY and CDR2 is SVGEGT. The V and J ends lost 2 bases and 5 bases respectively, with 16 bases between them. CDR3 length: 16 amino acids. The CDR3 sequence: CASSYQGRGRDQPQHF. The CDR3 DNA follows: TGTGCCAGCAGTTACCAGGGCAGGGGTAGAGATCAGCCCCAGCATTTT.

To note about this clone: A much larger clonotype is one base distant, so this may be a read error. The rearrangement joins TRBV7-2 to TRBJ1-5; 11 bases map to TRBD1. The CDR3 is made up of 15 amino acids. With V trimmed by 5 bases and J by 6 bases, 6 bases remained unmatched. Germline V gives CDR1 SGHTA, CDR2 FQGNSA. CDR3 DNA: TGTGCCAGCAGCACGGGACAGGGGGTGGGTCAGCCCCAGCATTTT. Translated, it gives CASSTGQGVGQPQHF.

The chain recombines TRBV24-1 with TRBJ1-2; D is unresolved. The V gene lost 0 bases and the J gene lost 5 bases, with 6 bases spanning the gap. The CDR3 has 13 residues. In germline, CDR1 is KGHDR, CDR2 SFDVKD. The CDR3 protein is CATSDLLGYGYTF. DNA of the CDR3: TGTGCCACCAGTGATTTGCTCGGTTATGGCTACACCTTC.

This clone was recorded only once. The CDR3 sequence is CASKGSWTYEQYF. The CDR3 nucleotides are TGTGCCAGTAAGGGCAGTTGGACCTACGAGCAGTACTTC. V and J are TRBV19 and TRBJ2-7; D is unclear. V was shortened by 7 bases and J by 2 bases, with 12 bases between the two germline ends. The germline gives CDR1 LNHDA, CDR2 SQIVND (reference sequence). The CDR3 totals 13 residues.

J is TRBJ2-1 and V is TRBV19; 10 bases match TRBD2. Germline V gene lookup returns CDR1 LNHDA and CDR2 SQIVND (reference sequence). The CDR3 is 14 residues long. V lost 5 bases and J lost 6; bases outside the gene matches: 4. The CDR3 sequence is CASSVAGGVNEQFF. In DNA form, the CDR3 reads TGTGCCAGTAGTGTAGCGGGAGGAGTCAATGAGCAGTTCTTC.

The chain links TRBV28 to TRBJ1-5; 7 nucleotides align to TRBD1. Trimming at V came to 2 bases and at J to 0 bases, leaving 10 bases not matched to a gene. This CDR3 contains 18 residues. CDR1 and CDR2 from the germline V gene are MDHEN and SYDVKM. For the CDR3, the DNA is TGTGCCAGCAGTTTACCCAAAGGCAGGGGGTATAGCAATCAGCCCCAGCATTTT. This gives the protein CASSLPKGRGYSNQPQHF.

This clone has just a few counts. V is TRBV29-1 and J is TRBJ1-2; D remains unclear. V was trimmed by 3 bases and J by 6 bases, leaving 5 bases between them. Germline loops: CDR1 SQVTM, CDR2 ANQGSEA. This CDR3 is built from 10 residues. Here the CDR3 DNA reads TGCAGCGTTGACCGCCATGGCTACACCTTC. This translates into CSVDRHGYTF. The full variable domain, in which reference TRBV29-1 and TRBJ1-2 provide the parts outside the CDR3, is SAVISQKPSRDICQRGTSLTIQCQVDSQVTMMFWYRQQPGQSLTLIATANQGSEATYESGFVIDKFPISRPNLTFSTLTVSNMSPEDSSIYLCSVDRHGYTFGSGTRLTVV.

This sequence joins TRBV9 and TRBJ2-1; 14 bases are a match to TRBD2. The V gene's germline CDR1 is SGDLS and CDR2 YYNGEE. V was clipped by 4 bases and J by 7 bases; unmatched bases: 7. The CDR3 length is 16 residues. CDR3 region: CASSFRLAGGQNEQFF. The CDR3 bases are TGTGCCAGCAGCTTTAGACTAGCGGGGGGGCAGAATGAGCAGTTCTTC.

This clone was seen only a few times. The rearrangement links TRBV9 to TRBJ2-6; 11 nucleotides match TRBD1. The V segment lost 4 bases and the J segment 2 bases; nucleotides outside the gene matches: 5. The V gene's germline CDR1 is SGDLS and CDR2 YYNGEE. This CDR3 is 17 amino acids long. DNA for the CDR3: TGTGCCAGCAGCCCGATGGGACAGGGGGCTGGGGCCAACGTCCTGACTTTC. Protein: CASSPMGQGAGANVLTF.

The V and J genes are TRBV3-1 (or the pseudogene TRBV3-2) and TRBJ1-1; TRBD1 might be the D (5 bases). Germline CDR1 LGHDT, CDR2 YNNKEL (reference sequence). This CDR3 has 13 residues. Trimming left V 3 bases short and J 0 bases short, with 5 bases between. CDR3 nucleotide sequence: TGTGCCAGCAGCCAGGGGGTGAACACTGAAGCTTTCTTT. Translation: CASSQGVNTEAFF.

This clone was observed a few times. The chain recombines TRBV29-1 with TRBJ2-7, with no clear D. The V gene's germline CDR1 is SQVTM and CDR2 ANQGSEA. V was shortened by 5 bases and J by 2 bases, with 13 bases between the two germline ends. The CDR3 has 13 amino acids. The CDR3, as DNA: TGCAGCGTTTCACCCTCAGTAACCTACGAGCAGTACTTC. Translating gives CSVSPSVTYEQYF.

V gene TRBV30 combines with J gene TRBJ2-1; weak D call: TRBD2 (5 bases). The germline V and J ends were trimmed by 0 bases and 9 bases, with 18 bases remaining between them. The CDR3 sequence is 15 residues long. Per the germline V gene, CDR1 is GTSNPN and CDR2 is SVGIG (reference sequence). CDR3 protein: CAWSVPQGLPGEQFF. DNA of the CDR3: TGTGCCTGGAGTGTACCCCAAGGACTCCCCGGTGAGCAGTTCTTC.

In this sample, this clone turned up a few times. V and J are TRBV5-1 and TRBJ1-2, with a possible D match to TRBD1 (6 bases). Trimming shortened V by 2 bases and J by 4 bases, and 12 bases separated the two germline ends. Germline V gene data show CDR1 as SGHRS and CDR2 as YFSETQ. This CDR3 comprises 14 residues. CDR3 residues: CASSLRQASYGYTF. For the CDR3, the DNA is TGCGCCAGCAGCTTAAGACAGGCCAGCTATGGCTACACCTTC.